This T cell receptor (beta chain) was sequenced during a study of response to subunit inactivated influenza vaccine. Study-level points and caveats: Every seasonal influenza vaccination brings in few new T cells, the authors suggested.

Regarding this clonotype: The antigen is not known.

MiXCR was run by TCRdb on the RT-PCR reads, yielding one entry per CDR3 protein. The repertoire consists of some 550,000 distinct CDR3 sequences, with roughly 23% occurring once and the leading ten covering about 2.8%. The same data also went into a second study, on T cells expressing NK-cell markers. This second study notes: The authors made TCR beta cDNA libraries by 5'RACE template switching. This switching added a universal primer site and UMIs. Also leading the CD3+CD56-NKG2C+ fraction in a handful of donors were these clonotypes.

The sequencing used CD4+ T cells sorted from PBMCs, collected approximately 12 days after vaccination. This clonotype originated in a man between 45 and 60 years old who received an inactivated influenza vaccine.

The CDR3 DNA reads as TGTGCCATAATAGGGGCCTATGGCTACACCTTC. Residues: CAIIGAYGYTF. The V call is TRBV28, the J call TRBJ1-2; D may be TRBD1 (5 bases). In germline, CDR1 is MDHEN, CDR2 SYDVKM. Trimming removed 10 bases from V and 4 bases from J, with 10 bases in between. The CDR3 is 11 amino acids.